Listed below are T cell receptor beta chains from one sample, sequenced in a study of CD8+CD57+ T cells in acquired aplastic anemia. MiXCR, run by TCRdb on the reads, gives a single entry per CDR3 protein. Found here are some 140,000 distinct CDR3 sequences, about 50% of them singletons; the top ten hold approximately 12%. Sequenced material: sorted CD4+, CD8+, or CD8+CD57+ T cells (not recorded which) from PBMCs. All receptors derive from a human donor with aplastic anemia. Each CDR3 is given with its conserved first and last residue. The order of the fields is D gene, V gene, clone size, J gene, CDR3 DNA, CDR3 protein. D genes are given only for firm matches. Clone size, where shown, is once, few, many, or a class for clones that have expanded.

>TRBD2|TRBV12-3/TRBV12-4|NA|TRBJ2-1
TGTGCCAGCAGTCCTCCGGGACTAGCGGGGTACAATGAGCAGTTCTTC
CASSPPGLAGYNEQFF
>NA|TRBV10-3|NA|TRBJ1-1
TGTGCCGTCAGTGTGCAGGTACACACTGAAGCTTTCTTT
CAVSVQVHTEAFF
>TRBD2|TRBV9|many|TRBJ2-5
TGTGCCTGCAGCGTGGGGACTAGCGGGTACCAAGAGACCCAGTACTTC
CACSVGTSGYQETQYF
>TRBD1|TRBV7-9|NA|TRBJ2-3
TGTGCCAGCAGCCGTAAAACCGGGACAGGGTTT
CASSRKTGTGF
>NA|TRBV24-1|once|TRBJ2-3
TGTGCCACCAGTGCCCCCTCCGGCAGGGATGTCGGAGATACGCAGTATTTT
CATSAPSGRDVGDTQYF
>NA|TRBV6-5|many|TRBJ2-2
TGTGCCAGCAGTACAGGGTCCGGGGAGCTGTTTTTT
CASSTGSGELFF
>NA|TRBV6-6|NA|TRBJ1-5
TGTGCCAGCAGCGCGACAGGGCCCCAGCATTTT
CASSATGPQHF
>NA|TRBV7-8|NA|TRBJ1-3
TGTGCCAGCAGCTTAGCGCGTACCTCTGGAAACACCATATATTTT
CASSLARTSGNTIYF
>TRBD2|TRBV6-4|NA|TRBJ2-5
TGTGCCAGCAGTTCGGGCGGGAGGGCCGTTGTCCAGTACTTC
CASSSGGRAVVQYF
>TRBD1|TRBV29-1|NA|TRBJ2-7
TGCAGCGTTGCCGGGGGACAGGGGGCTTACGAGCAGTACTTC
CSVAGGQGAYEQYF
>NA|TRBV6-5|many|TRBJ1-1
TGTGCCAGCAGTTACCGAGACCCGAACACTGAAGCTTTCTTT
CASSYRDPNTEAFF
>TRBD1|TRBV5-1|NA|TRBJ2-6
TGCGCCAGCAGCCTCCGAGCAGGGGGCGCAGCTGGGGCCAACGTCCTGACTTTC
CASSLRAGGAAGANVLTF
>NA|TRBV20-1|NA|TRBJ2-7
TGCAGTGCTAGAGGGACTCCCTTCCCGGAGCAGTACTTC
CSARGTPFPEQYF
>TRBD1|TRBV29-1|many|TRBJ2-5
TGCAGCGTCACAACAGGGGCCGAGACCCAGTACTTC
CSVTTGAETQYF
>NA|TRBV29-1|few|TRBJ1-1
TGCAGCGTGTACAGAGGGCTGCCGGCTTTCTTT
CSVYRGLPAFF
>TRBD2|TRBV7-3|once|TRBJ2-1
TGTGCCAGCAGTGCGGGAGATTGGAATGAGCAGTTCTTC
CASSAGDWNEQFF
>NA|TRBV2|once|TRBJ1-3
TGTGCCAGCATACCAGACAGCTTTTATGGAAACACCATATATTTT
CASIPDSFYGNTIYF
>TRBD2|TRBV24-1|NA|TRBJ2-3
TGTGCCACCAGTGAAAGTACCGGGACTAGCGGGAGGGTCGATACGCAGTATTTT
CATSESTGTSGRVDTQYF
>TRBD2|TRBV5-8|NA|TRBJ2-1
TGTGCCAGCACGTCGGGGAGACTAGCGGGGGGTTGGTTCGATGAGCAGTTCTTC
CASTSGRLAGGWFDEQFF
>TRBD1|TRBV10-3|NA|TRBJ2-7
TGTGCCATTCACAGGGGCTACGAGCAGTACTTC
CAIHRGYEQYF
>NA|TRBV2|NA|TRBJ2-2
TGTGCCAGCAGTCGAAGGGGTACCGGGGAGCTGTTTTTT
CASSRRGTGELFF
>NA|TRBV29-1|NA|TRBJ2-1
TGCAGCGTTGGAAGGGGGAATGAGCAGTTCTTC
CSVGRGNEQFF
>NA|TRBV10-1|few|TRBJ2-7
TGCGCCAGCAACGGGGCGGGCTCCTACGAGCAGTACTTC
CASNGAGSYEQYF
>NA|TRBV7-6|once|TRBJ2-7
TGTGCCAGCAGCTTAGTAGAGGGTGGGGAGTACGAGCAGTACTTC
CASSLVEGGEYEQYF
>NA|TRBV10-3|many|TRBJ1-2
TGTGCCATCAGTGAATCGGCAAAAAACTATGGCTACACCTTC
CAISESAKNYGYTF
>NA|TRBV4-3|many|TRBJ1-1
TGCGCCAGCAGCCAAGCGAGGGCAGGGCAGGGTGAAGCTTTCTTT
CASSQARAGQGEAFF
>NA|TRBV7-2|NA|TRBJ2-5
TGTGCCAGCAGCCCGACCCCCACGTACCAAGAGACCCAGTACTTC
CASSPTPTYQETQYF
>NA|TRBV7-9|many|TRBJ2-7
TGTGCCAGCAGCTCGGCGCAGGGGCTCTACGAGCAGTACTTC
CASSSAQGLYEQYF
>TRBD1|TRBV2|NA|TRBJ2-2
TGTGCCAGCAGCAGGGGGCAAAACGGGGAGCTGTTTTTT
CASSRGQNGELFF
>NA|TRBV29-1|NA|TRBJ2-6
TGCAGCGTTGTAGGGACTGGGGCCAACGTCCTGACTTTC
CSVVGTGANVLTF
>NA|TRBV6-1|many|TRBJ1-1
TGTGCCAGCAGTCTCCGACAGAACACTGAAGCTTTCTTT
CASSLRQNTEAFF
>NA|TRBV10-3|NA|TRBJ1-5
TGTGCCAGCAGACTAGGGGTCCTCAGGCCCCAGCATTTT
CASRLGVLRPQHF
>NA|TRBV20-1|NA|TRBJ2-1
TGCAGTGTCGGGGGTTACAATGAGCAGTTCTTC
CSVGGYNEQFF
>NA|TRBV5-1|many|TRBJ2-1
TGCGCCAGCAGCTTGGTTAGATACAATGAGCAGTTCTTC
CASSLVRYNEQFF
>NA|TRBV7-9|NA|TRBJ2-7
TGTGCCAGCAGCCAGGGGGGCATCTACGAGCAGTACTTC
CASSQGGIYEQYF
>NA|TRBV2|NA|TRBJ2-3
TGCGCCGGGGGTTTGGGGACATACACAGATACGCAGTATTTT
CAGGLGTYTDTQYF
>NA|TRBV19|NA|TRBJ1-5
TGTGCCAGTAGCTCAATGGGGGGGCAGTCGATTCAGCCCCAGCATTTT
CASSSMGGQSIQPQHF
>TRBD1|TRBV7-9|NA|TRBJ2-7
TGTGCCAGCAGCTTAGCCCGACAGGGACGTGGCGAGCAGTACTTC
CASSLARQGRGEQYF
>TRBD1|TRBV10-3|NA|TRBJ1-2
TGTGCCATCAGTGAGTCAAGGACAGGGGGCCCCCAAGGCTACACCTTC
CAISESRTGGPQGYTF
>NA|TRBV7-9|few|TRBJ1-2
TGTGCCAGCAGTCCAGGGCTCGTTGGCTACACCTTC
CASSPGLVGYTF
>TRBD1|TRBV27|few|TRBJ2-3
TGTGCCAGCAAGGACAAGGACAGGGAATACCCTTGGGATACGCAGTATTTT
CASKDKDREYPWDTQYF
>NA|TRBV4-3|NA|TRBJ2-7
TGCGCCAGCAGCCAATATCCGGGCTACGAGCAGTACTTC
CASSQYPGYEQYF
>TRBD1|TRBV7-2|once|TRBJ2-7
TGTGCCAGCAGCTCTCTGGGACAGGACTTC
CASSSLGQDF
>TRBD1|TRBV10-3|NA|TRBJ1-1
TGTGCCATCAGTGACTCCGGGACAGCGTTCGAAGCTTTCTTT
CAISDSGTAFEAFF
>TRBD1|TRBV28|NA|TRBJ1-6
TGTGCCAGCACCGGGACAGCGAATTCACCCCTCCACTTT
CASTGTANSPLHF
>TRBD2|TRBV7-8|NA|TRBJ2-3
TGTGCCAGTGGTCTAGCGGGAGTAGCTTGGGACACAGATACGCAGTATTTT
CASGLAGVAWDTDTQYF
>NA|TRBV12-3/TRBV12-4|many|TRBJ2-1
TGTGCCAGCAGTTTAGGCGGGGAATACAATGAGCAGTTCTTC
CASSLGGEYNEQFF
>TRBD1|TRBV5-1|many|TRBJ2-7
TGCGCCAGCAGCGGCCCAAATCCGGGACAGACCTACGAGCAGTACTTC
CASSGPNPGQTYEQYF
>NA|TRBV27|few|TRBJ1-1
TGTGCCAGCAGTTGGCAGGGGAACACTGAAGCTTTCTTT
CASSWQGNTEAFF
>TRBD1|TRBV7-9|NA|TRBJ2-1
TGTGCCAGCAGCTTTGACAGGGGGTCGGGGTTCTTC
CASSFDRGSGFF
>NA|TRBV4-1|many|TRBJ2-7
TGCGCCAGCAGCCAAGATCCGGCAGACTACGAGCAGTACTTC
CASSQDPADYEQYF
>TRBD1|TRBV3-1|once|TRBJ1-2
TGTGCCAGCAGCCCAAACAGGGGCATTGGCTATGGCTACACCTTC
CASSPNRGIGYGYTF
>NA|TRBV25-1|NA|TRBJ2-5
TGTGCCAGCATCCCTAAATGGGGAAGAGAGACCCAGTACTTC
CASIPKWGRETQYF
>TRBD2|TRBV19|many|TRBJ2-2
TGTGCCAGTAGTACGGGGACTACCCACACCGGGGAGCTGTTTTTT
CASSTGTTHTGELFF